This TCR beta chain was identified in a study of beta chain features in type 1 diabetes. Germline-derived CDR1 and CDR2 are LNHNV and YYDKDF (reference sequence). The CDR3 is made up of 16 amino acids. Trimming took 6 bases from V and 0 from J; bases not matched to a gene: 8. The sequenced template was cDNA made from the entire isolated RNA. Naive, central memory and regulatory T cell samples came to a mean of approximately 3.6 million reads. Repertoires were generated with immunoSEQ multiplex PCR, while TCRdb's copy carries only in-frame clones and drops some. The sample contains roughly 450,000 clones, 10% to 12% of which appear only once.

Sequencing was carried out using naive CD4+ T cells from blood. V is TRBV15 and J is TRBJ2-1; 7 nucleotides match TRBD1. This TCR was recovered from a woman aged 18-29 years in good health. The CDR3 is CATRRLGQSSYNEQFF. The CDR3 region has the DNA TGTGCCACCAGAAGGCTGGGACAGTCCTCCTACAATGAGCAGTTCTTC.